This T cell receptor (beta chain) was identified in a study of shared T cell receptors in the human thymus. This clone was detected once. The CDR3 spans 21 residues. Clones were sequenced by immunoSEQ multiplex PCR, and TCRdb holds only the in-frame ones, with some missing. The table has about 660,000 clones, around 89% seen once; the top ten hold over 0.008%. This same sample was also taken into another study, of human thymus T cells.

The receptor was isolated from a boy under two years old with a congenital heart defect. The sequenced sample consisted of thymocytes. V and J are TRBV21-1 and TRBJ2-1; the D call TRBD2 from the table was never checked on the DNA. TRBV21-1 is a documented pseudogene. For the CDR3, the DNA is TGTGCCAGCAGCCCACCGGGACTAGCGGAGGCACGAGCCTTGTCCTACAATGAGCAGTTCTTC. This codes for CASSPPGLAEARALSYNEQFF.